Listed below are T cell receptor beta chains from one sample, sequenced in a study of post-analysis software for immune sequencing data. TCRdb passed the PCR reads through MiXCR, listing each CDR3 protein once. The sample yields around 400,000 distinct CDR3 sequences, more than 30% seen once. Sequencing was performed on blood. The receptors were gathered from a girl aged 2-15 years with multiple sclerosis. The CDR3 runs from the conserved cysteine through the conserved F or W. Fields, in order: V gene, J gene, clone size, D gene, CDR3 DNA, CDR3 protein. A D gene is named only where the DNA matches it firmly. Expanded clones get a size class; other rows say once, few or many, or leave the size out.

V gene: TRBV12-3/TRBV12-4; J gene: TRBJ2-1; clone size: few; D gene: TRBD2; CDR3 DNA: TGTGCCAGCAGTTTAGTACTAGCGGGGGGGCGATTCAGGTTCTTC; CDR3 protein: CASSLVLAGGRFRFF
V gene: TRBV7-2; J gene: TRBJ2-1; clone size: .; D gene: TRBD1; CDR3 DNA: TGTGCCAGCGGCAGAGACAGGGGCTCCTACAATGAGCAGTTCTTC; CDR3 protein: CASGRDRGSYNEQFF
V gene: TRBV7-2; J gene: TRBJ2-2; clone size: once; D gene: .; CDR3 DNA: TGTGCCAGCAGCTTACGGGACGTGACCGGGGAGCTGTTTTTT; CDR3 protein: CASSLRDVTGELFF
V gene: TRBV7-2; J gene: TRBJ2-7; clone size: few; D gene: .; CDR3 DNA: TGTGCCAGCAGCTTTGAGGGTTCCCGTTACTACGAGCAGTACTTC; CDR3 protein: CASSFEGSRYYEQYF
V gene: TRBV19; J gene: TRBJ1-2; clone size: .; D gene: TRBD1; CDR3 DNA: TGTGCCAGTTCACACACCACAGGGGCAGAGAACTATGGCTACACCTTC; CDR3 protein: CASSHTTGAENYGYTF
V gene: TRBV6-1; J gene: TRBJ1-5; clone size: .; D gene: TRBD1; CDR3 DNA: TGTGCCAGCAGTCAAGGGGCCAGGGGGTGGGGGCAGCCCCAGCATTTT; CDR3 protein: CASSQGARGWGQPQHF
V gene: TRBV5-1; J gene: TRBJ2-1; clone size: .; D gene: TRBD2; CDR3 DNA: TGCGCCAGCAGCCCCGGGACTAGCATTAATGAGCAGTTCTTC; CDR3 protein: CASSPGTSINEQFF
V gene: TRBV4-3; J gene: TRBJ2-1; clone size: .; D gene: .; CDR3 DNA: TGCGCCAGCAGCCATTCGGGGGAAAGCTACAATGAGCAGTTCTTC; CDR3 protein: CASSHSGESYNEQFF
V gene: TRBV29-1; J gene: TRBJ2-7; clone size: .; D gene: TRBD1; CDR3 DNA: TGCAGCGTTGAAGATCATCGTATGGGCACAGGGGTTCCCCTAGGCTCCTACGAGCAGTACTTC; CDR3 protein: CSVEDHRMGTGVPLGSYEQYF
V gene: TRBV5-1; J gene: TRBJ2-2; clone size: once; D gene: .; CDR3 DNA: TGCGCCAGCAGCTTGACAGCTACGAACACCGGGGAGCCGTTTTTT; CDR3 protein: CASSLTATNTGEPFF
V gene: TRBV5-1; J gene: TRBJ1-2; clone size: .; D gene: TRBD1; CDR3 DNA: TGCGCCAGCAGCTTGGCGGGACAGGAGTATGGCTACACCTTC; CDR3 protein: CASSLAGQEYGYTF
V gene: TRBV5-1; J gene: TRBJ2-7; clone size: .; D gene: .; CDR3 DNA: TGCGCCAGCAGCCCTACAAACCGGGCGACCTCCTACGAGCAGTACTTC; CDR3 protein: CASSPTNRATSYEQYF
V gene: TRBV2; J gene: TRBJ2-7; clone size: .; D gene: .; CDR3 DNA: TGTGCCAGCAGTAGCGGGACATTGAGGCAGTACTTC; CDR3 protein: CASSSGTLRQYF
V gene: TRBV2; J gene: TRBJ2-7; clone size: once; D gene: TRBD2; CDR3 DNA: TGTGCCAGCAGCGCGATGTTGGGACTAGCGGACTACGAGCAGTACTTC; CDR3 protein: CASSAMLGLADYEQYF
V gene: TRBV20-1; J gene: TRBJ2-4; clone size: few; D gene: .; CDR3 DNA: TGCAGTGCTAGGGCCGGGACATTAGCCAAAAACATTCAGTACTTC; CDR3 protein: CSARAGTLAKNIQYF
V gene: TRBV29-1; J gene: TRBJ2-1; clone size: .; D gene: TRBD1; CDR3 DNA: TGCAGCGCCCTCTCCGACAGGGGGCCCGATGAGCAGTTCTTC; CDR3 protein: CSALSDRGPDEQFF